This TCR beta chain stems from a study of shared clonotypes between healthy human individuals. Turning to the study itself: The donors, two women and three men, were aged 18 to 49. Each donor had three CD4 naive, three CD4 memory, two CD8 naive and one CD8 memory plate.

Comment on this clone: Its antigen is not identified. The same CDR3 arises from other DNA sequences in this sample as well.

This table comes from immunoSEQ multiplex PCR, and its TCRdb copy is limited to in-frame clones, with some not included. The profile shows approximately 940,000 clones, around 80% of them singletons. Notes on the study in general: Generation probabilities of non-shared clonotypes were lower (relative to those shared by all four donors).

The CDR3 runs 16 residues. Germline V gene data show CDR1 as SGHDN and CDR2 as FVKESK. The V gene end was trimmed by 2 bases and the J gene end by 0 bases; junction bases not matched to a gene: 3. The sequence was obtained from a man between 18 and 29 years old in good health. The sample was memory CD4+ T cells sorted from blood. Stated subset: CD45RA-negative fraction. V usage is TRBV14 and J usage is TRBJ2-3; 9 bases map to TRBD2. In nucleotides, the CDR3 is TGTGCCAGCAGCCAACCGGGACTAGCTAGCACAGATACGCAGTATTTT. It specifies CASSQPGLASTDTQYF. The whole variable domain, filled in from reference TRBV14 and TRBJ2-3, reads EAGVTQFPSHSVIEKGQTVTLRCDPISGHDNLYWYRRVMGKEIKFLLHFVKESKQDESGMPNNRFLAERTGGTYSTLKVQPAELEDSGVYFCASSQPGLASTDTQYFGPGTRLTVL.